Each of the 28 T cell receptor beta chains below was sequenced from the same sample in a study of naive and memory T cell subsets. Study-level results: Especially in CD8 cells, naive repertoires contained a few larger clonotypes, possibly CD45RA-re-expressing memory cells.

An equimolar mix of two oligonucleotides served as the beta constant-region primer for TRBC1 and TRBC2. The ligated cDNA underwent four PCR rounds using SP2 and nested alpha and beta constant-region primers. TCRdb fed the UMI-ligation and nested PCR reads into MiXCR, producing one record per CDR3 protein. The profile shows some 110,000 distinct CDR3 sequences, more than 12% of them singletons. No antigen has been assigned to these receptors. Sequenced sample: naive CD8+ T cells from blood. The receptors derive from a human donor in good health.

This rearrangement joins TRBV7-9 to TRBJ2-5; D may be TRBD2 (5 bases). Per germline, CDR1 SEHNR and CDR2 FQNEAQ (reference sequence). The CDR3 consists of 16 residues. V dropped 5 bases and J dropped 0 bases, with 16 bases sitting between them. The CDR3 nucleotides are TGTGCCAGCAGCCCTGGACTCCGCGAGTACCAAGAGACCCAGTACTTC. Translated: CASSPGLREYQETQYF. The entire variable domain, with the rest obtained from reference TRBV7-9 and TRBJ2-5, is as follows: DTGVSQNPRHKITKRGQNVTFRCDPISEHNRLYWYRQTLGQGPEFLTYFQNEAQLEKSRLLSDRFSAERPKGSFSTLEIQRTEQGDSAMYLCASSPGLREYQETQYFGPGTRLLVL.

This sequence joins TRBV29-1 and TRBJ2-2; D tentatively reads TRBD1 or TRBD2 (5 bases each). Germline assignment: CDR1 SQVTM and CDR2 ANQGSEA. CDR3 length: 16 residues. The V end was cut by 4 bases, the J end by 4 bases, with 19 bases between. The chain's CDR3 is CSVGGVGEKGTGELFF. CDR3 DNA sequence: TGCAGCGTTGGTGGGGTGGGGGAAAAGGGCACCGGGGAGCTGTTTTTT.

This clonotype occurred a few times. The chain employs TRBV21-1 and TRBJ2-1; the tabulated D call, TRBD1, remains unverified against the DNA. TRBV21-1 is reported as a pseudogene. The CDR3 length is 14 residues. CDR3 coding DNA: TGTGCCAGCAGGGACCGGACAGGTCATGATGAGCAGTTCTTC. Translating it yields CASRDRTGHDEQFF.

This clonotype turned up a few times. The chain recombines TRBV9 with TRBJ1-1; TRBD1 matches at 7 bases. CDR3 size: 15 residues. After removal of 0 bases from V and 0 bases from J, the junction contained 2 bases not matched to a gene. From germline, CDR1 is SGDLS and CDR2 YYNGEE. CDR3 residues: CASSVEGQLNTEAFF. CDR3 nucleotide sequence: TGTGCCAGCAGCGTAGAGGGACAGCTGAACACTGAAGCTTTCTTT.

The V and J genes are TRBV19 and TRBJ2-1, with D possibly TRBD1 on 5 matching bases. Germline lookup yields CDR1 LNHDA and CDR2 SQIVND (reference sequence). Trimming shortened V by 4 bases and J by 3 bases, and 10 bases separated the two germline ends. This CDR3 comprises 14 residues. The CDR3 coding sequence is TGTGCCAGTAGTACGATGGGGCACTACAATGAGCAGTTCTTC. As protein: CASSTMGHYNEQFF.

CDR3 nucleotides: TGCAGCGTGGAGTTACTGGAGACCCAGTACTTC. Encoded protein: CSVELLETQYF. This chain connects TRBV29-1 to TRBJ2-5; no clear D. The CDR3 consists of 11 residues. Trimming stripped 6 bases from V and 5 bases from J, with 10 bases between. Germline V gives CDR1 SQVTM, CDR2 ANQGSEA.

There are many counts of this clonotype. This chain connects TRBV5-1 to TRBJ2-7; TRBD1 might be the D (6 bases). V lost 4 bases and J lost 4, with 12 bases in between. This CDR3 contains 13 residues. Germline CDR1 and CDR2: SGHRS and YFSETQ. CDR3 DNA sequence: TGCGCCAGCAGCGCCGGGACAAAGTACGAGCAGTACTTC. Amino acid sequence: CASSAGTKYEQYF.

V usage is TRBV19 and J usage is TRBJ2-7; D might be TRBD1 or TRBD2, each matching 5 bases. Trimming took off 6 bases at V and 5 bases at J, with 11 bases between the two ends. This CDR3 spans 12 amino acids. Per the germline V gene, CDR1 is LNHDA and CDR2 is SQIVND (reference sequence). CDR3 in amino acids: CASSRELDEQYF. The CDR3 coding sequence is TGTGCCAGTAGCAGGGAGCTGGACGAGCAGTACTTC.

The gene calls are TRBV7-2 and TRBJ1-1; TRBD1 matches at 8 bases. Germline V gene data show CDR1 as SGHTA and CDR2 as FQGNSA. CDR3 length equals 16 residues. Germline trimming cut 4 bases from V and 1 base from J; bases unmatched to any gene: 8. This CDR3 reads CASSSPTGGKNTEAFF. CDR3 DNA sequence: TGTGCCAGCAGCTCCCCAACAGGGGGAAAGAACACTGAAGCTTTCTTT.

The chain is built from TRBV5-1 and TRBJ2-7, with 7 bases lining up with TRBD1. The germline gives CDR1 SGHRS, CDR2 YFSETQ. The CDR3 is 12 amino acids. Trimming at V came to 3 bases and at J to 7 bases, leaving 4 bases not matched to a gene. CDR3: CASSSDRVEQYF. The CDR3 bases are TGCGCCAGCAGCTCCGACAGGGTAGAGCAGTACTTC.

This clonotype was seen at least ten times. J is TRBJ2-1 and V is TRBV5-6; no clear D. In germline, CDR1 is SGHDT, CDR2 YYEEEE. The CDR3 covers 16 residues. The V and J ends lost 7 bases and 1 base respectively, with 18 bases between them. CDR3 amino acids: CASGSRKLYSYNEQFF. CDR3 coding DNA: TGTGCCAGCGGCAGCAGGAAACTTTATTCCTACAATGAGCAGTTCTTC.

This chain links TRBV27 with TRBJ1-1; 8 bases match TRBD1. J lost 8 bases, V lost 11 bases, and 13 bases had no gene match. Per germline, CDR1 MNHEY and CDR2 SMNVEV (reference sequence). The CDR3 loop spans 13 amino acids. The CDR3 is CASAVLGTGEAFF. CDR3 sequence (DNA): TGTGCCTCCGCGGTCCTGGGGACAGGCGAAGCTTTCTTT.

The chain recombines TRBV29-1 with TRBJ2-7; no firm D call. Germline V CDR1 and CDR2: SQVTM, ANQGSEA. The length of the CDR3 is 12 residues. The V end was cut by 4 bases, the J end by 1 base, with 8 bases between. The CDR3: CSVVLGSYEQYF. The DNA of the CDR3 is TGCAGCGTTGTACTGGGGTCCTACGAGCAGTACTTC.

This clonotype was seen a few times. The rearrangement uses TRBV14 and TRBJ2-6; D is unresolved. The CDR3 is made up of 17 amino acids. CDR1 is SGHDN, CDR2 FVKESK, per germline. Trimming removed 1 base at V and 3 bases at J, with 13 bases between. The CDR3 sequence is CASSQGDRYYGANVLTF. DNA of the CDR3: TGTGCCAGCAGCCAAGGAGATAGGTACTATGGGGCCAACGTCCTGACTTTC.

In its sample, this clonotype was seen many times. The V and J genes are TRBV4-3 and TRBJ1-4, with 8 bases that match TRBD1. The V segment lost 1 base and the J segment 14 bases; nucleotides outside the gene matches: 9. CDR1 is LGHNA, CDR2 YSLEER, per germline. This CDR3 comprises 14 residues. The CDR3 protein is CASSQAPGGAKLFF. CDR3 DNA: TGCGCCAGCAGCCAAGCACCAGGGGGCGCAAAGCTGTTTTTT.

The V call is TRBV11-2, the J call TRBJ1-1; 12 bases are shared with TRBD1. Germline loops: CDR1 SGHAT, CDR2 FQNNGV. Unmatched junction bases numbered 10, after V lost 1 base and J lost 4 bases. The CDR3 runs 18 residues. The DNA of the CDR3 is TGTGCCAGCAGCTTAGTGCAGGGACAGGGGGCGGTTGGCACTGAAGCTTTCTTT. It translates to CASSLVQGQGAVGTEAFF.

This clonotype was seen repeatedly, ten times or more. This chain joins TRBV4-3 and TRBJ2-7, with D possibly matching TRBD1 (6 bases). Deletions cut 4 bases from V and 12 bases from J, with 10 bases between. The CDR3 contains 10 residues. Per the germline V gene, CDR1 is LGHNA and CDR2 is YSLEER. The CDR3 region has the DNA TGCGCCAGCAGCCCGGACAGTTGGTACTTC. Translation gives CASSPDSWYF.

This clonotype was seen ten or more times. The chain employs TRBV13 and TRBJ2-7; D assignment may be TRBD1 or TRBD2 (5 bases each). The CDR3 is made up of 13 amino acids. Germline loops: CDR1 PRHDT, CDR2 FYEKMQ (reference sequence). Between the trimmed V and J ends, which lost 1 base and 6 bases, there was a span of 10 bases. The CDR3 DNA is TGTGCCAGCAGCTTAGAGCAGGGACCCGAGCAGTACTTC. The encoded protein is CASSLEQGPEQYF.

The chain links TRBV28 to TRBJ2-7, with TRBD2 matching 10 bases. V dropped 3 bases and J dropped 2; count of bases not matched to a gene: 7. There are 16 residues in the CDR3. Germline CDR1 reads MDHEN; CDR2 reads SYDVKM. This CDR3 is CASSFWASGGAYEQYF. In nucleotides, the CDR3 is TGTGCCAGCAGTTTTTGGGCTAGCGGGGGTGCCTACGAGCAGTACTTC.

This clonotype turned up a few times. The rearrangement links TRBV15 to TRBJ2-7; a possible D gene is TRBD1 (6 bases). The CDR3 totals 14 residues. Per the germline V gene, CDR1 is LNHNV and CDR2 is YYDKDF (reference sequence). Trimming left V 0 bases short and J 6 bases short, with 12 bases between. The CDR3 reads CATSRDRTVGEQYF. The DNA of the CDR3 is TGTGCCACCAGCAGAGATCGGACAGTTGGCGAGCAGTACTTC. Supplemented by reference TRBV15 and TRBJ2-7, the full variable domain reads DAMVIQNPRYQVTQFGKPVTLSCSQTLNHNVMYWYQQKSSQAPKLLFHYYDKDFNNEADTPDNFQSRRPNTSFCFLDIRSPGLGDTAMYLCATSRDRTVGEQYFGPGTRLTVT.

The V and J genes are TRBV29-1 and TRBJ2-1; 8 bases align to TRBD2. The V gene's germline CDR1 is SQVTM and CDR2 ANQGSEA. The V and J ends lost 5 bases and 4 bases, in that order; junction bases with no gene match: 7. This CDR3 comprises 14 residues. CDR3 sequence (DNA): TGCAGCGTTCTAAGCGGGAGACCATACAATGAGCAGTTCTTC. Its protein product is CSVLSGRPYNEQFF.

A few counts support this clonotype. The chain links TRBV12-3 or TRBV12-4 to TRBJ2-5, with TRBD2 as a possible D gene (5 bases). V was trimmed by 0 bases and J by 5 bases, leaving 16 bases between them. The CDR3 is 16 residues long. In nucleotides, the CDR3 is TGTGCCAGCAGTTTAGCGCTTGGCAGTCCGGGGGAGACCCAGTACTTC. This encodes CASSLALGSPGETQYF.

The chain recombines TRBV5-6 with TRBJ1-3; no clear D. V gave up 0 bases and J gave up 1 base, with 5 bases separating them. Germline-derived CDR1 and CDR2 are SGHDT and YYEEEE. The CDR3 runs 14 residues. The CDR3: CASSLGSSGNTIYF. In DNA, the CDR3 is TGTGCCAGCAGCTTGGGGAGTTCTGGAAACACCATATATTTT.

With regard to this clonotype: One junction end disagrees with the germline gene, perhaps due to a read error. The rearrangement joins TRBV7-9 to TRBJ1-1; D perhaps matches TRBD1 (6 bases). Germline CDR1 reads SEHNR; CDR2 reads FQNEAQ (reference sequence). CDR3 length equals 13 residues. The CDR3 protein is CASILLTGTEAFF. The CDR3 nucleotides read TGTGCCAGCATCTTACTGACAGGCACTGAAGCTTTCTTT.

This clonotype was found a few times. The chain combines TRBV10-3 with TRBJ2-7; 10 nucleotides line up with TRBD1. The CDR3 spans 15 residues. Germline lookup yields CDR1 ENHRY and CDR2 SYGVKD. Trimming cost V 2 bases and J 6 bases; bases outside gene matches: 7. CDR3 residues: CAISETGTGEVEQYF. CDR3 coding DNA: TGTGCCATCAGTGAGACCGGGACAGGGGAAGTCGAGCAGTACTTC.

V is TRBV11-3 and J is TRBJ2-1, with TRBD2 matching 13 bases. CDR1 is SGHNT, CDR2 YENEEA, per germline. The V gene end was trimmed by 4 bases and the J gene end by 8 bases; junction bases not matched to a gene: 8. The length of the CDR3 is 16 residues. In DNA, the CDR3 is TGTGCCAGCAGCTCAACGGGACTAGCGGGATTCGATGAGCAGTTCTTC. It encodes CASSSTGLAGFDEQFF.

The V and J genes are TRBV15 and TRBJ2-7, with D perhaps TRBD1 (6 bases). The germline CDR1 and CDR2 sequences are LNHNV and YYDKDF (reference sequence). This CDR3 region has 14 residues. V lost 4 bases, J lost 6 bases, and 16 bases lay in between. The CDR3, as DNA: TGTGCCACCAGCACTCAGGGGTCCTACTCCGAGCAGTACTTC. Translating it yields CATSTQGSYSEQYF. Together with reference TRBV15 and TRBJ2-7, the CDR3 gives the full variable domain: DAMVIQNPRYQVTQFGKPVTLSCSQTLNHNVMYWYQQKSSQAPKLLFHYYDKDFNNEADTPDNFQSRRPNTSFCFLDIRSPGLGDTAMYLCATSTQGSYSEQYFGPGTRLTVT.

The V and J genes are TRBV15 and TRBJ2-7; D is unresolved. V lost 1 base and J lost 6, with 10 bases in between. This CDR3 has 13 residues. CDR1 is LNHNV, CDR2 YYDKDF, per germline (reference sequence). The CDR3 DNA is TGTGCCACCAGCAGAGTCACGAAAGGCGAGCAGTACTTC. Translation gives CATSRVTKGEQYF.